This TCR beta chain was obtained from a study of T cells in Graves' hyperthyroidism and ophthalmopathy. Amplification targeted TCR beta CDR3 regions from RNA transcripts. Using the HTBI primer set, a first-round RT-PCR was run on the TCR CDR3. MiXCR was run by TCRdb on the multiplex PCR reads, yielding one entry per CDR3 protein. The data contain 750,000 to 950,000 distinct CDR3 sequences, over 35% of them singletons. CDR1 SEHNR and CDR2 FQNEAQ come from the germline V gene (reference sequence). The CDR3 has 12 amino acids. V was cut by 8 bases and J by 3 bases, with 10 bases left in between. This clonotype was observed many times.

This receptor was identified in a young man with Graves' hyperthyroidism. This rearrangement joins TRBV7-9 to TRBJ1-2; D not resolved. The sample comprised blood. CDR3 bases: TGTGCCAGCTCGGCCCAGTACTATGGCTACACCTTC. The encoded protein is CASSAQYYGYTF.